This T cell receptor (beta chain) is from a study of shared clonotypes between healthy human individuals. V was cut by 0 bases and J by 2 bases, with 10 bases left in between. This CDR3 has 15 residues. The V gene's germline CDR1 is MGHRA and CDR2 YSYEKL. The naive CD8 fraction comprised CD45RO-negative cells positively selected for CCR7 and excluded terminally differentiated effector memory CD45RA+ cells. The donor cohort consisted entirely of Caucasian adults residing in Nashville, Tennessee. Broader study findings: All-four-donor shared clonotypes had higher generation probabilities than non-shared clonotypes did.

Concerning this clone: The antigen remains unidentified.

For sorted subsets, about 0.2 ug DNA per replicate equaled around 30,000 T cell genomes. Assay: immunoSEQ multiplex PCR; the TCRdb copy retains only in-frame clones and omits some. The data contain over 2 million clones, 85% to 95% of them singletons. The TCR comes from a man aged 18-30 years in good health. Input material: naive CD8+ T cells sorted from blood. V is TRBV4-1 and J is TRBJ2-5; a possible D gene is TRBD2 (5 bases). The CDR3 protein is CASSQDLGVQETQYF. The DNA for the CDR3 is TGCGCCAGCAGCCAAGATCTCGGGGTACAAGAGACCCAGTACTTC.